Each of the 9 T cell receptor beta chains below was sequenced from the same sample in a study of radiotherapy plus CTLA-4 blockade in lung cancer (dated by TCRdb to about 2018). To prepare the library, the immunoSEQ multiplex PCR assay was applied. Drawn from immuneACCESS, this table holds only the in-frame rearrangements with V and J called that TCRdb kept. Clones are partly lost; checked studies trace under half to an unresolved V gene and leave the rest unexplained. In this sample the table shows 85,000 to 95,000 clones, approximately 80% of which occur a single time. Roughly 25% of the sample is held by the ten biggest clonotypes. Sequencing was performed on peripheral blood, taken from a patient treated with radiotherapy plus ipilimumab. The receptors derive from a human donor with non-small cell lung cancer that progressed on radiotherapy plus ipilimumab.

CDR3 protein: CASSSGVVTGANVLTF. As DNA, the CDR3 is TGTGCCAGCAGCTCGGGAGTTGTAACTGGGGCCAACGTCCTGACTTTC. The gene calls are TRBV5-5 and TRBJ2-6; possible D gene TRBD2, 6 bases. The germline V and J ends were trimmed by 3 bases and 2 bases, with 12 bases remaining between them. From germline, CDR1 is SGHKS and CDR2 YYEKEE (reference sequence). CDR3 length equals 16 residues.

The rearrangement links TRBV30 to TRBJ2-5; D is uncertain. Trimming stripped 5 bases from V and 6 bases from J, with 7 bases between. The V gene's germline CDR1 is GTSNPN and CDR2 SVGIG (reference sequence). The length of the CDR3 is 10 residues. For the CDR3, the DNA is TGTGCCTGGGGTGAAAAGACCCAGTACTTC. Translating it yields CAWGEKTQYF.

V usage is TRBV18 and J usage is TRBJ2-1; 9 bases align to TRBD1. Germline loops: CDR1 KGHSH, CDR2 LQKENI. J was trimmed by 6 bases and V by 6 bases; bases with no gene match: 6. This CDR3 is built from 14 residues. CDR3 residues: CASSLGTGRNEQFF. The CDR3 nucleotides read TGTGCCAGCTCCCTCGGGACAGGGCGCAATGAGCAGTTCTTC.

The CDR3 loop is CASSLWMNTEAFF. CDR3 nucleotide sequence: TGTGCCAGCAGTTTATGGATGAACACTGAAGCTTTCTTT. This rearrangement joins TRBV28 to TRBJ1-1, with no clear D. The CDR3 has 13 residues. V was shortened by 0 bases and J by 0 bases, with 2 bases between the two germline ends. The germline gives CDR1 MDHEN, CDR2 SYDVKM.

The chain combines TRBV2 with TRBJ2-3, with D perhaps TRBD2 (6 bases). The V gene lost 4 bases and the J gene lost 5 bases, with 25 bases spanning the gap. Germline-derived CDR1 and CDR2 are SNHLY and FYNNEI. CDR3 length equals 18 residues. The CDR3 DNA is TGTGCCAGCAGTGGACTGTATTTCGGGAGCACCGAGGAAGATACGCAGTATTTT. It specifies CASSGLYFGSTEEDTQYF. The variable domain in full, with the rest retrieved from reference TRBV2 and TRBJ2-3, is EPEVTQTPSHQVTQMGQEVILRCVPISNHLYFYWYRQILGQKVEFLVSFYNNEISEKSEIFDDQFSVERPDGSNFTLKIRSTKLEDSAMYFCASSGLYFGSTEEDTQYFGPGTRLTVL.

In its sample, this clone was seen once. The chain is built from TRBV6-5 and TRBJ1-2; maybe TRBD1 (5 bases). This CDR3 contains 12 residues. V lost 3 bases and J lost 7, with 9 bases in between. The germline gives CDR1 MNHEY, CDR2 SVGAGI. The CDR3, as DNA: TGTGCCAGCAGTTATCAGGGTAGTGGCTACACCTTC. This encodes CASSYQGSGYTF.

Here the CDR3 reads CASRSDRASTDTQYF. The CDR3 DNA follows: TGTGCCAGCAGGAGCGACAGGGCCAGCACAGATACGCAGTATTTT. The rearrangement links TRBV6-1 to TRBJ2-3, with 7 nucleotides matching TRBD1. Per germline, CDR1 MNHNS and CDR2 SASEGT. The CDR3 has 15 amino acids. V shed 6 bases and J 0 bases; nucleotides not matched to a gene: 6.

This chain joins TRBV7-9 and TRBJ1-3; D is unresolved. The CDR3 runs to 17 residues. CDR1 is SEHNR, CDR2 FQNEAQ, per germline (reference sequence). Trimming shortened V by 5 bases and J by 0 bases, and 17 bases separated the two germline ends. CDR3 in amino acids: CASSPTRTHFSGNTIYF. CDR3 bases: TGTGCCAGCAGCCCCACTCGGACTCACTTCTCTGGAAACACCATATATTTT.

The chain is built from TRBV7-6 and TRBJ2-6; TRBD2 matches 10 bases. This CDR3 contains 16 residues. V dropped 5 bases and J dropped 4; count of bases not matched to a gene: 5. Germline V gives CDR1 SGHVS, CDR2 FNYEAQ. CDR3 in DNA: TGTGCCAGCAGCCGAAGCGGGAGGGGCGGGGCCAACGTCCTGACTTTC. Protein product: CASSRSGRGGANVLTF. The full variable domain, rest sourced from reference TRBV7-6 and TRBJ2-6, is GAGVSQSPRYKVTKRGQDVALRCDPISGHVSLYWYRQALGQGPEFLTYFNYEAQQDKSGLPNDRFSAERPEGSISTLTIQRTEQRDSAMYRCASSRSGRGGANVLTFGAGSRLTVL.